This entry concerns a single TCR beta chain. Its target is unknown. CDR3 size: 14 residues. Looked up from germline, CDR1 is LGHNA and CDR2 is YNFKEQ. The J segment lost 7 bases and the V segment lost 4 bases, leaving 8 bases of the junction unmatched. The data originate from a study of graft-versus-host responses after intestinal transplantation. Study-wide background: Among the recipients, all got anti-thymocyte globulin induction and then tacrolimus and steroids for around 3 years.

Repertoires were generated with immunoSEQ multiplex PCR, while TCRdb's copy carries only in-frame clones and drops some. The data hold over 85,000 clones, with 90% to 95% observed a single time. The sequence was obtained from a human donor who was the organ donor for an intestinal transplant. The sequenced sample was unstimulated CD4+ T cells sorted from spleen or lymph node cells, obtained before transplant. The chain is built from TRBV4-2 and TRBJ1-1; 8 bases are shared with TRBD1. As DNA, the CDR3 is TGTGCCAGCAGCCGGACAGGGAAGGAAAATGAAGCTTTCTTT. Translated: CASSRTGKENEAFF.